Listed below are T cell receptor beta chains from one sample, sequenced in a study of PD-1 blockade in classical Hodgkin lymphoma. Repertoires were generated with immunoSEQ multiplex PCR, while TCRdb's copy carries only in-frame clones and drops some. The sample holds tens of thousands of clones; roughly 91% are singletons and the top ten take approximately 8.1%. Source: peripheral blood mononuclear cells (PBMCs), taken at baseline. Receptor source: a human donor with classical Hodgkin lymphoma. Each CDR3 is given with its conserved first and last residue. Fields, in order: J gene, V gene, clone size, CDR3 length, D gene, CDR3 DNA, CDR3 protein. D genes are given only for firm matches. Clone size is shown for a subset of rows, as once, few, many or a class of expanded clone.

J: TRBJ2-1; V: TRBV27; size: NA; length: 17; D: NA; DNA: TGTGCCAGCAGTTCACTTTCCACCCGACTAGGATGGAATGAGCAGTTCTTC; CDR3: CASSSLSTRLGWNEQFF
J: TRBJ2-7; V: TRBV9; size: NA; length: 14; D: NA; DNA: TGTGCCAGCAGCGTAGTTGGGACTTCCTACGAGCAGTACTTC; CDR3: CASSVVGTSYEQYF
J: TRBJ1-5; V: TRBV7-6; size: NA; length: 13; D: NA; DNA: TGTGCCAGCAGCGGTGAAGTGGGCCAGCCCCAGCATTTT; CDR3: CASSGEVGQPQHF
J: TRBJ2-1; V: TRBV27; size: NA; length: 15; D: NA; DNA: TGTGCCAGCAGTTTGGCGGACAACTCCTACAATGAGCAGTTCTTC; CDR3: CASSLADNSYNEQFF
J: TRBJ1-2; V: TRBV7-2; size: NA; length: 12; D: NA; DNA: TGTGCCACCCAAGCAAGTAACTATGGCTACACCTTC; CDR3: CATQASNYGYTF
J: TRBJ1-4; V: TRBV19; size: medium-sized; length: 14; D: TRBD1; DNA: TGTGCCAGTAGTAGAAGGGGGCTGGGTGAAAAACTGTTTTTT; CDR3: CASSRRGLGEKLFF
J: TRBJ2-6; V: TRBV9; size: NA; length: 19; D: TRBD2; DNA: TGTGCCAGCAGCGTAGGACTAGCGGGAGCATCCGTCGGGGCCAACGTCCTGACTTTC; CDR3: CASSVGLAGASVGANVLTF
J: TRBJ1-2; V: TRBV7-9; size: NA; length: 14; D: NA; DNA: TGTGCCAGCAGCTTAGAGGGGTGGGACTATGGCTACACCTTC; CDR3: CASSLEGWDYGYTF
J: TRBJ1-2; V: TRBV13; size: NA; length: 17; D: TRBD1; DNA: TGTGCCAGCAGCTTCTCACCCATCCTAACAGGGGGCTATGGCTACACCTTC; CDR3: CASSFSPILTGGYGYTF
J: TRBJ2-1; V: TRBV4-1; size: NA; length: 16; D: NA; DNA: TGCGCCAGCAGCCAAGATTTAAGGACAGCCGACAATGAGCAGTTCTTC; CDR3: CASSQDLRTADNEQFF
J: TRBJ2-7; V: TRBV7-8; size: NA; length: 18; D: TRBD1; DNA: TGTGCCAGCAGCCCCTTAAGGTCACCGGGACAGACTAACTACGAGCAGTACTTC; CDR3: CASSPLRSPGQTNYEQYF
J: TRBJ2-7; V: TRBV19; size: NA; length: 14; D: NA; DNA: TGTGCCAGTAAAAAAGTTATGAGCTCCTACGAGCAGTACTTC; CDR3: CASKKVMSSYEQYF
J: TRBJ2-7; V: TRBV4-1; size: NA; length: 15; D: NA; DNA: TGCGCCAGCAGCCAAGAAGACAGAGAGTCCTACGAGCAGTACTTC; CDR3: CASSQEDRESYEQYF
J: TRBJ2-3; V: TRBV11-1; size: NA; length: 17; D: NA; DNA: TGTGCCAGCAGCTTAGTCTCTTGGGACGGTAGCACAGATACGCAGTATTTT; CDR3: CASSLVSWDGSTDTQYF
J: TRBJ2-1; V: TRBV7-9; size: NA; length: 13; D: NA; DNA: TGTGCCAGCAGCTCCCGGGACTACAATGAGCAGTTCTTC; CDR3: CASSSRDYNEQFF
J: TRBJ2-2; V: TRBV10-3; size: NA; length: 16; D: TRBD1; DNA: TGTGCCATCAGTGAGGGACAGGCCACGAACACCGGGGAGCTGTTTTTT; CDR3: CAISEGQATNTGELFF
J: TRBJ1-1; V: TRBV4-2; size: NA; length: 12; D: NA; DNA: TGTGCCAGCAGCCATGCCGGCACTGAAGCTTTCTTT; CDR3: CASSHAGTEAFF
J: TRBJ2-7; V: TRBV7-9; size: NA; length: 15; D: TRBD1; DNA: TGTGCCAGCAGCGCCCGGGACAGGGACCCCTACGAGCAGTACTTC; CDR3: CASSARDRDPYEQYF
J: TRBJ2-7; V: TRBV27; size: NA; length: 15; D: NA; DNA: TGTGCCAGCAGTCCCCAACTAGTAGTCTCCTACGAGCAGTACTTC; CDR3: CASSPQLVVSYEQYF
J: TRBJ1-2; V: TRBV14; size: NA; length: 17; D: TRBD1; DNA: TGTGCCAGCAGCCAAGTTATAGGACAGGGGGGTTCCTATGGCTACACCTTC; CDR3: CASSQVIGQGGSYGYTF
J: TRBJ1-2; V: TRBV11-2; size: NA; length: 14; D: NA; DNA: TGTGCCAGCAGCTTAGATAGGCGGACGTATGGCTACACCTTC; CDR3: CASSLDRRTYGYTF
J: TRBJ1-6; V: TRBV7-6; size: few; length: 14; D: NA; DNA: TGTGCCAGCAGCCAAGAAAGACAGAATTCACCCCTCCACTTT; CDR3: CASSQERQNSPLHF